This passage covers 5 T cell receptor beta chains from one sample sequenced in a study of shared clonotypes between healthy human individuals. Sequencing was performed with immunoSEQ multiplex PCR; in TCRdb, only in-frame clones are kept and a portion is missing. The table records 2 million to 3 million clones, approximately 93% of them present only once. Sequencing was done on a sample of naive CD4+ T cells from PBMCs. The subset: CD45RA+ positively selected. These TCRs come from a man aged 18 to 35 in good health. Some clones in this sample may be carry-over from other donors' samples.

The chain carries TRBV4-1 and TRBJ1-5, with D possibly matching TRBD1 (5 bases). V lost 0 bases and J lost 9, with 18 bases in between. Germline V gene lookup returns CDR1 MGHRA and CDR2 YSYEKL. There are 16 residues in the CDR3. This CDR3 reads CASSQDSDSQLGPQHF. The CDR3 nucleotides read TGCGCCAGCAGCCAAGATAGCGACAGTCAATTGGGGCCCCAGCATTTT.

This chain joins TRBV5-1 and TRBJ1-5; 9 bases line up with TRBD1. This CDR3 is built from 16 residues. J lost 10 bases, V lost 0 bases, and 11 bases had no gene match. Germline V gene data show CDR1 as SGHRS and CDR2 as YFSETQ. The CDR3 DNA reads as TGCGCCAGCAGCTTGGTTCCGACAGGGGGACGTGGTCCCCAGCATTTT. Protein product: CASSLVPTGGRGPQHF.

The chain carries TRBV29-1 and TRBJ2-1; 10 bases match TRBD1. Trimming cost V 4 bases and J 8 bases; bases outside gene matches: 11. The CDR3 length is 15 residues. The germline CDR1 and CDR2 sequences are SQVTM and ANQGSEA. Here the CDR3 DNA reads TGCAGCGTTGGTGGGTGGGACAGGGGAATCGATGAGCAGTTCTTC. Protein product: CSVGGWDRGIDEQFF.

This clone turned up a few times. This chain joins TRBV7-9 and TRBJ1-1; D remains ambiguous. This CDR3 contains 12 residues. From germline, CDR1 is SEHNR and CDR2 FQNEAQ (reference sequence). V was cut by 4 bases and J by 1 base, with 4 bases left in between. CDR3 in DNA: TGTGCCAGCAGCTCCCCGAACACTGAAGCTTTCTTT. Translated, it gives CASSSPNTEAFF.

This chain uses TRBV5-4 with TRBJ2-6; TRBD1 is a possible D gene (6 bases). Trimming shortened V by 4 bases and J by 0 bases, and 14 bases separated the two germline ends. Germline V gives CDR1 SGHNT, CDR2 YYREEE (reference sequence). The length of the CDR3 is 17 residues. The CDR3 spells CASSPRGGRSGANVLTF. The CDR3 DNA reads TGTGCCAGCAGCCCCAGGGGTGGTCGCTCTGGGGCCAACGTCCTGACTTTC.